This T cell receptor (beta chain) was documented in a study of blood T cell repertoires in COVID-19. Study summary: PBMCs, B-cell-depleted T cells, or T cells were the source of the cDNA or gDNA that made up the material.

This clone was detected ten times or more. Cohorts were based on clinical histories the participants reported. Two negative PCRs, clearance, or symptom resolution had been documented for recovered Cohort 3 donors. CDR3 length: 17 residues. V shed 3 bases, J shed 3 bases, and the junction held 11 bases outside the gene matches. Germline-derived CDR1 and CDR2 are SGHRS and YFSETQ. Authors' analysis steps: Estimation of nucleated cell counts was performed using reference gene primer amplification. Clones were read by immunoSEQ multiplex PCR, and TCRdb kept only the in-frame ones, dropping some. V, J and clone size were drawn from that table, and D and trimming were deduced from the DNA. The data contain about 220,000 clones, 82% of them singletons.

Sequencing was done on a sample of PBMCs or T cells enriched from blood (not recorded which). The sequence came from a woman between 55 and 75 years old who had recovered from COVID-19. This chain joins TRBV5-1 and TRBJ2-7; 11 bases map to TRBD1. CDR3 residues: CASSYSHTGTGGYEQYF. The CDR3 coding sequence is TGCGCCAGCAGCTACTCCCACACCGGGACAGGGGGCTACGAGCAGTACTTC.